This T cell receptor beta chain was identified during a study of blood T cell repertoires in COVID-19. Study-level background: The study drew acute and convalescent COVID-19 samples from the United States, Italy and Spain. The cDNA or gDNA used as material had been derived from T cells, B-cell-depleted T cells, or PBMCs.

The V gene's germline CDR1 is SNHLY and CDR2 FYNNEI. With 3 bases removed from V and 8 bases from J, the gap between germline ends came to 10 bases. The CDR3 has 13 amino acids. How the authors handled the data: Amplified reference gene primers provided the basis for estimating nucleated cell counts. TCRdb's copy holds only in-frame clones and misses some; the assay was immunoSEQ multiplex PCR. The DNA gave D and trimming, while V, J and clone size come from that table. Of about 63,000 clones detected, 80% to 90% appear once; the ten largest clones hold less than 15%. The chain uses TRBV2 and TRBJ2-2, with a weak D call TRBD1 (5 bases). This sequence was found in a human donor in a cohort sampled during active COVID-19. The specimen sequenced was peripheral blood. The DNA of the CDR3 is TGTGCCAGCAGTGAGTCCAGGGAAGGGGAGCTGTTTTTT. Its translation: CASSESREGELFF.